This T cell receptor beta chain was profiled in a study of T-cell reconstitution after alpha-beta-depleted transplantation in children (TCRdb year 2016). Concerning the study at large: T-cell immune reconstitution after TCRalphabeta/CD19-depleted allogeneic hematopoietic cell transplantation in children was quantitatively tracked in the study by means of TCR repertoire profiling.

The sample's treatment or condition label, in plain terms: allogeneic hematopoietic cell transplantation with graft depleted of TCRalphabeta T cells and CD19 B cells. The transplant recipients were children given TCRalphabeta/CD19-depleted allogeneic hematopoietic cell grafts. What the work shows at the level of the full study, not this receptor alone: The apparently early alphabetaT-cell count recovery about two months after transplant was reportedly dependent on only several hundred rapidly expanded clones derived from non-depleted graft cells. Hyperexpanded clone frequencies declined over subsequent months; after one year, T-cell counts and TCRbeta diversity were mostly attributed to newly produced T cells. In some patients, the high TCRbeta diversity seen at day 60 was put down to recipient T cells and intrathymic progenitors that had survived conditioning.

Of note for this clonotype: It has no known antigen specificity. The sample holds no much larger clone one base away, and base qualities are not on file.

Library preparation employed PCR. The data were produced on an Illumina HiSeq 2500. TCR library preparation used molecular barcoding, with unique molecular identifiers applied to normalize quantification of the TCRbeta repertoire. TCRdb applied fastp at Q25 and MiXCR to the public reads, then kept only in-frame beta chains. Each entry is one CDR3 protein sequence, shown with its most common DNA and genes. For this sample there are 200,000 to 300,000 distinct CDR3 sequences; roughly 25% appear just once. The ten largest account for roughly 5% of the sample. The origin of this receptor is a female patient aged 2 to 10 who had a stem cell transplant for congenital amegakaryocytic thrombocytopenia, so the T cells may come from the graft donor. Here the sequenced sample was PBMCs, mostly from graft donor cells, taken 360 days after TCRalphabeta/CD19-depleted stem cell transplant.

The DNA reads as follows: TGTGCCATCAGTGACCCGGGGCAGGGGGTGGGTGAGCAGTTCTTC. It is translated as CAISDPGQGVGEQFF. The V and J segments used are TRBV10-3 and TRBJ2-1; 7 bases in the middle match TRBD1. The CDR3 goes from the cysteine to the phenylalanine over 15 residues. Here the CDR3 DNA is all that survives: 45 bases in frame from base 1. Germline trimming: 3 bases from V, 9 bases from J; junction bases outside gene matches: 11. CDR1 ENHRY and CDR2 SYGVKD were looked up in the germline V gene.